This T cell receptor beta chain comes out of a study of memory CD8 T cells in hepatitis C reinfection. Study-level information: HCV reinfection meant a positive HCV RNA test after two negative tests at least 60 days apart. Peak reinfection samples were taken 3 to 8 weeks after detection.

Here immunoSEQ multiplex PCR was the method, and the copy in TCRdb shows in-frame clones only, minus some. The table includes roughly 43,000 clones, approximately 87% detected once. Specified time point: peak reinfection, 3 to 8 weeks after reinfection detection. TCR sequencing was done directly ex vivo on sorted cells, without expansion in vitro. At all three reinfection time points, viable CD3+ CD8+ CD45RO- cells from a couple of donors served as controls. The CDR3 runs 13 residues. V lost 1 base to trimming and J lost 6 bases, with 10 bases between them. Germline V gives CDR1 GTSNPN, CDR2 SVGIG (reference sequence).

The gene calls are TRBV30 and TRBJ2-1, with TRBD2 as a possible D gene (6 bases). The TCR was taken from a young man with hepatitis C virus infection. Material for sequencing was naive CD8+ T cells sorted from blood. This CDR3 is CAWSAGLPNEQFF. DNA of the CDR3: TGTGCCTGGAGTGCTGGACTACCCAATGAGCAGTTCTTC.